These 5 T cell receptor beta chains were sequenced from one sample in a study of T cell changes during pregnancy in multiple sclerosis. Assay: immunoSEQ multiplex PCR; the TCRdb copy retains only in-frame clones and omits some. The table lists tens of thousands of clones, 90% to 95% of them singletons. Sequenced material: CD4+ T cells from peripheral blood mononuclear cells, taken after pregnancy. These TCRs come from a female donor in good health, enrolled as a control in a pregnancy study.

The chain is built from TRBV7-9 and TRBJ1-1; tentatively, D is TRBD1 (5 bases). Trimming removed 5 bases from V and 2 bases from J, with 15 bases in between. The CDR3 has 15 amino acids. Germline V lookup: CDR1 SEHNR, CDR2 FQNEAQ (reference sequence). The CDR3 region has the DNA TGTGCCAGCAGCCAACAGTTGACAGTTAACACTGAAGCTTTCTTT. Its protein product is CASSQQLTVNTEAFF.

The rearrangement joins TRBV7-3 to TRBJ2-3; 8 bases are shared with TRBD1. V was pared by 5 bases and J by 5 bases, with 3 bases of the junction left unmatched. This CDR3 contains 13 residues. CDR1 and CDR2 from the germline V gene are SGHTA and FQGTGA. CDR3 residues: CASSLDRGDTQYF. The CDR3 DNA follows: TGTGCCAGCAGCCTCGACAGGGGAGATACGCAGTATTTT.

This clone was counted a few times. The rearrangement uses TRBV18 and TRBJ2-5; D unclear. With 2 bases removed from V and 5 bases from J, the gap between germline ends came to 15 bases. The CDR3 has 15 amino acids. CDR1 and CDR2 from the germline V gene are KGHSH and LQKENI. The CDR3 nucleotides read TGTGCCAGCTCACCAAACGATGGCGGTGGGGAGACCCAGTACTTC. Its translation: CASSPNDGGGETQYF.

The chain joins TRBV29-1 to TRBJ1-2, with D possibly matching TRBD1 (5 bases). V shed 4 bases and J shed 5 bases, with 8 bases lying between them. CDR3 length equals 11 residues. Germline values: CDR1 SQVTM, CDR2 ANQGSEA. The chain's CDR3 is CSVGTRYGYTF. CDR3 coding DNA: TGCAGCGTTGGGACAAGATATGGCTACACCTTC.

This rearrangement joins TRBV29-1 to TRBJ1-3; D perhaps matches TRBD1 (6 bases). CDR1 and CDR2 (germline): SQVTM, ANQGSEA. The CDR3 is 12 amino acids. Trimming pared 4 bases from V and 2 bases from J, leaving 6 bases between. The CDR3 spells CSVAGAGNTIYF. The CDR3 DNA reads as TGCAGCGTTGCAGGGGCTGGAAACACCATATATTTT.